This T cell receptor beta chain was captured by sequencing in a study of T-cell memory formation after mild COVID-19. V lost 5 bases to trimming and J lost 3 bases; unmatched junction nucleotides: 10. Germline V gene lookup returns CDR1 SGHAT and CDR2 FQNNGV. The CDR3 runs to 17 residues. The table lists this clonotype with a few counts. MiXCR, run by TCRdb on the 5' RACE reads, gives a single entry per CDR3 protein. The table shows approximately 350,000 distinct CDR3 sequences, with over 25% occurring only once. The TCR sequence derives from an adult woman who had mild COVID-19 (a few samples of this study predate the infection). Cell type and time point are not known. The specimen sequenced was PBMCs or a T cell subset sorted from them (not recorded which). The genes are TRBV11-2 and TRBJ2-2; 9 bases agree with TRBD1. For the CDR3, the DNA is TGTGCCAGCAGCCGACAGGGGGTGGGGGAGCACACCGGGGAGCTGTTTTTT. Translation gives CASSRQGVGEHTGELFF.